This T cell receptor (beta chain) derives from a study of shared clonotypes between healthy human individuals. Study-level results: Sorted-subset samples were not fully sequenced, rarefaction indicated.

Details on this clone: Its antigen is as yet unknown.

The CDR3 covers 18 residues. The naive CD8 fraction comprised CD45RO-negative cells positively selected for CCR7 and excluded terminally differentiated effector memory CD45RA+ cells. The deep-level immunoSEQ assay was used. Only in-frame clones appear in the TCRdb table, and some are missing; sequencing was by immunoSEQ multiplex PCR. The data hold about 2.1 million clones, with over 85% observed a single time. This TCR was sampled from a man aged 18 to 29 in good health. Some clones in this sample may be carry-over from other donors' samples. The rearrangement links TRBV21-1 to TRBJ1-2. TRBV21-1 is annotated as a pseudogene. Source material: naive CD8+ T cells from PBMCs. The CDR3: CASSSRRDPSRPNYGYTF. For the CDR3, the DNA is TGTGCCAGCAGCTCACGCCGGGACCCCTCTAGGCCTAACTATGGCTACACCTTC.